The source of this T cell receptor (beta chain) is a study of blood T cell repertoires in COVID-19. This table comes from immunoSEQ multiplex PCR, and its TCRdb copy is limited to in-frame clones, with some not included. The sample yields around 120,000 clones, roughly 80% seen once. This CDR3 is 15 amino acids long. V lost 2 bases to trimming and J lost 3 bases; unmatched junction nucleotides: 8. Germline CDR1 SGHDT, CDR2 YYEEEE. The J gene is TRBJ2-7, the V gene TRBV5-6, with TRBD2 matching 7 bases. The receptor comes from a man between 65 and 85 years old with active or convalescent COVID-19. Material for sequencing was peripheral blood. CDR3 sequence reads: CASSLLAKALYEQYF. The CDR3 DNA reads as TGTGCCAGCAGCTTACTAGCGAAGGCCCTCTACGAGCAGTACTTC.